The following is a T cell receptor (beta chain) sequence with its context. Its target is not known. The data were taken from a study of CD8+CD57+ T cells in acquired aplastic anemia. The overall study: Sorting CD4+ and CD8+ cells gave DNA averaging 3.2 ug. General observations from the study: Both patients and controls carried the same twenty-nine CD8+ CDR3 sequences. Researchers reported that CD8+ Simpson's diversity was not significantly different in patients versus controls.

V lost 8 bases, J lost 8 bases, and 5 bases stayed unmatched. The CDR3 spans 14 residues. The germline gives CDR1 LNHNV, CDR2 YYDKDF (reference sequence). Using genomic DNA as the template, TCR beta VDJ and CDR3 profiling was carried out. TCRdb recomputed calls from the reads with MiXCR, one row per CDR3 protein. The sample includes 150,000 to 200,000 distinct CDR3 sequences, around 50% of them seen just once. The patients chosen for sequencing had shown expansion of CD8+CD57+ cells (detected by flow cytometry). All participating patients were living with severe acquired aplastic anemia. This receptor was identified in a human donor with aplastic anemia. Sequenced input: sorted CD4+, CD8+, or CD8+CD57+ T cells (not recorded which) from PBMCs. The rearrangement uses TRBV15 and TRBJ2-1, with 14 bases identical to TRBD2. The CDR3 nucleotides read TGTGCCACCCTAGGGACTAGCGGGAGCGATGAGCAGTTCTTC. Protein product: CATLGTSGSDEQFF.